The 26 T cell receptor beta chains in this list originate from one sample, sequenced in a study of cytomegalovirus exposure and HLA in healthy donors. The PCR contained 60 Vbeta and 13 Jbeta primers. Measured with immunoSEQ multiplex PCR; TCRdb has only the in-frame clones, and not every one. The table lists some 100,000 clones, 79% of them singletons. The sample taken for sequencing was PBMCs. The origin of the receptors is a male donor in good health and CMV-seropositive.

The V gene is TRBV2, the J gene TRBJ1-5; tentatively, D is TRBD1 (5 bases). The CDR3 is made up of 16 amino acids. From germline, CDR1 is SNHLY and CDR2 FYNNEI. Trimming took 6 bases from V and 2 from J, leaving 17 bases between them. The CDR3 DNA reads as TGTGCCAGCAGGGGCGGGGCCCCCGGGGGCAATCAGCCCCAGCATTTT. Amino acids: CASRGGAPGGNQPQHF.

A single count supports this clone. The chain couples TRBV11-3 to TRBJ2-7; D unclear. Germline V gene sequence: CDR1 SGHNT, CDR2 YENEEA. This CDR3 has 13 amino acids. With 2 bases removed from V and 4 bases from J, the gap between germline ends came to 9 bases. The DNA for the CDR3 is TGTGCCAGCAGCTTACCGAGGAATTACGAGCAGTACTTC. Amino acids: CASSLPRNYEQYF.

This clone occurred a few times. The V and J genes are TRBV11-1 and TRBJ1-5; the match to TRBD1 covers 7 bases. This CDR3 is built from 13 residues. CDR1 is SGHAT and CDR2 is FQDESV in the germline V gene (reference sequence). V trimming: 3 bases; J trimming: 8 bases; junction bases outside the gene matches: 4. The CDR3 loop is CASSFTGEEPQHF. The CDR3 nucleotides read TGTGCCAGCAGCTTCACAGGGGAGGAGCCCCAGCATTTT.

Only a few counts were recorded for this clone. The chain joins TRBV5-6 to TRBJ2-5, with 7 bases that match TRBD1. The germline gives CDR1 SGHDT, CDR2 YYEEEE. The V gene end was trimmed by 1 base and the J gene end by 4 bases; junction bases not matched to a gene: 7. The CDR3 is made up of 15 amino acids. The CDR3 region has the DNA TGTGCCAGCAGCTTGAGTCTTGCAGGGGGAGAGACCCAGTACTTC. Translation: CASSLSLAGGETQYF.

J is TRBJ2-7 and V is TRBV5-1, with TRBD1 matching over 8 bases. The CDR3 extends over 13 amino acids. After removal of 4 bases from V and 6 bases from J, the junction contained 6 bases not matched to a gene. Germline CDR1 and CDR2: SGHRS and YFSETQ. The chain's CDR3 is CASSAWTGSEQYF. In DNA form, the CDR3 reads TGCGCCAGCAGCGCCTGGACAGGGAGCGAGCAGTACTTC.

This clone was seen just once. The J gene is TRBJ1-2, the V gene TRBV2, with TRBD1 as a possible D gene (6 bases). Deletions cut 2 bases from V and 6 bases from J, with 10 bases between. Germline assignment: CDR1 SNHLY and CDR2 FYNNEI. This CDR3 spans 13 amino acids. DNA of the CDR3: TGTGCCAGCAGTGAAAGGGGGACGGATGGCTACACCTTC. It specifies CASSERGTDGYTF.

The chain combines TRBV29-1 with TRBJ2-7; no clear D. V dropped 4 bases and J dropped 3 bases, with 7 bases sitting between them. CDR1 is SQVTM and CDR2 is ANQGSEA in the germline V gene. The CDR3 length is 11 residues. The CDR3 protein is CSVAVNYEQYF. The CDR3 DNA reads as TGCAGCGTTGCCGTAAACTACGAGCAGTACTTC.

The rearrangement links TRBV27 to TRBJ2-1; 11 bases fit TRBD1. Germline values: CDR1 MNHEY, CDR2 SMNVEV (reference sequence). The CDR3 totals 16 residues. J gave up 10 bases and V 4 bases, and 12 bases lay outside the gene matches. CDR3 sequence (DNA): TGTGCCAGCAGTTCGCTGGACAGGGGGCGATCGCGGGAGCAGTTCTTC. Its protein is CASSSLDRGRSREQFF.

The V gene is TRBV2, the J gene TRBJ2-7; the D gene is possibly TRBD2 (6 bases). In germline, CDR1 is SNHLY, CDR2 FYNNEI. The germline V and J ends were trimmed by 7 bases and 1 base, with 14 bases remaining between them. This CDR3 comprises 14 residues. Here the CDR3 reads CASMVTGLSYEQYF. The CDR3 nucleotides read TGTGCCAGCATGGTGACGGGACTTTCCTACGAGCAGTACTTC.

This chain's CDR3 is CASSGGWGDNTEAFF. CDR3 nucleotides: TGTGCCAGCAGTGGGGGGTGGGGGGATAACACTGAAGCTTTCTTT. The V gene is TRBV25-1, the J gene TRBJ1-1, with a possible D match to TRBD1 (5 bases). Germline-derived CDR1 and CDR2 are MGHDK and SYGVNS. V shed 4 bases and J shed 2 bases, with 14 bases lying between them. The CDR3 spans 15 residues.

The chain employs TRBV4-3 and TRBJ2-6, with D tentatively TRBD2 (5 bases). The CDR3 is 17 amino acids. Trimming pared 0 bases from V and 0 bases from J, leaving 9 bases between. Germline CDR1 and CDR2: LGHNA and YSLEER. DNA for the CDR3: TGCGCCAGCAGCCAAGATCGGGGAAACTCTGGGGCCAACGTCCTGACTTTC. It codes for CASSQDRGNSGANVLTF.

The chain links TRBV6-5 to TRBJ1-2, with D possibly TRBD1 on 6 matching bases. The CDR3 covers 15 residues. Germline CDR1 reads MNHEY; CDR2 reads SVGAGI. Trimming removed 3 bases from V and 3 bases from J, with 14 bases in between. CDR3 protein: CASSYAPGQDYGYTF. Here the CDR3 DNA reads TGTGCCAGCAGTTATGCACCGGGACAAGACTATGGCTACACCTTC.

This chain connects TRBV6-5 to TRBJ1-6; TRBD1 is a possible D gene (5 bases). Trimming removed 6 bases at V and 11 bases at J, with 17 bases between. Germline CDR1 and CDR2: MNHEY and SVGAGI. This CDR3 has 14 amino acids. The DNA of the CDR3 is TGTGCCAGCAGCGATCGGGACTCTAGGGCACCCCTCCACTTT. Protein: CASSDRDSRAPLHF.

The CDR3 is CAWRIPGTVNTEAFF. CDR3 coding DNA: TGTGCCTGGAGGATACCCGGGACAGTGAACACTGAAGCTTTCTTT. This chain links TRBV30 with TRBJ1-1, with TRBD1 identical over 7 bases. CDR1 and CDR2 (germline): GTSNPN, SVGIG (reference sequence). V gave up 3 bases and J gave up 0 bases; unmatched junction bases: 7. The CDR3 is made up of 15 amino acids.

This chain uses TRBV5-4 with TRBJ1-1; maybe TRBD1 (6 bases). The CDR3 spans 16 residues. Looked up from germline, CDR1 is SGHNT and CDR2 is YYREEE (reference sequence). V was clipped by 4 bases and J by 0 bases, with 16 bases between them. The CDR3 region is CASSATLTGLNTEAFF. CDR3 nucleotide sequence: TGTGCCAGCAGCGCAACTCTTACAGGGTTGAACACTGAAGCTTTCTTT.

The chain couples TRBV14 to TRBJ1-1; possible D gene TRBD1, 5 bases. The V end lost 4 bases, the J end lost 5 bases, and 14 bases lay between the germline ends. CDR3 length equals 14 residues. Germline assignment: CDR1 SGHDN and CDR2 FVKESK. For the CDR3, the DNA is TGTGCCAGCAGCCGACTTAGGGGTGGGACTGAAGCTTTCTTT. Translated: CASSRLRGGTEAFF.

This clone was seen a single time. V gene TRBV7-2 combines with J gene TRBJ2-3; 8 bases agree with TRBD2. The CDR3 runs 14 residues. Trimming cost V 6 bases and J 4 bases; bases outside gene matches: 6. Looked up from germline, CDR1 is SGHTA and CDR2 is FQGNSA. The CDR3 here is CASSPGLAPDTQYF. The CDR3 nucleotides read TGTGCCAGCAGTCCCGGACTAGCCCCAGATACGCAGTATTTT. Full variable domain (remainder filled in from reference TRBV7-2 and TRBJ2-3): GAGVSQSPSNKVTEKGKDVELRCDPISGHTALYWYRQSLGQGLEFLIYFQGNSAPDKSGLPSDRFSAERTGGSVSTLTIQRTQQEDSAVYLCASSPGLAPDTQYFGPGTRLTVL.

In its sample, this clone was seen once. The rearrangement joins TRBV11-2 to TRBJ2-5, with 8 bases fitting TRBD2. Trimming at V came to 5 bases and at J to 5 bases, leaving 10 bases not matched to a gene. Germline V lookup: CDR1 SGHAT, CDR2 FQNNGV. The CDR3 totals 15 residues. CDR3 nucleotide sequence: TGTGCCAGCAGCCATCCGGGACTAGGGTCGGAGACCCAGTACTTC. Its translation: CASSHPGLGSETQYF.

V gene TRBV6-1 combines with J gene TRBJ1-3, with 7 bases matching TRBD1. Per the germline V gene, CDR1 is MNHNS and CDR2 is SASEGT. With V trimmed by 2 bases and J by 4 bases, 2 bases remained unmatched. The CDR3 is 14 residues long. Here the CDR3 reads CASSEIGGGNTIYF. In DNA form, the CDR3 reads TGTGCCAGCAGTGAAATAGGGGGCGGAAACACCATATATTTT.

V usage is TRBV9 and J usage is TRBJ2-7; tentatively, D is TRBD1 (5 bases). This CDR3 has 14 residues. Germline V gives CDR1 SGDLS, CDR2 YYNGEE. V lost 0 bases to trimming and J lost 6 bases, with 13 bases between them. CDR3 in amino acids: CASSVEAGLLEQYF. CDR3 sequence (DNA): TGTGCCAGCAGCGTAGAGGCAGGGCTCCTCGAGCAGTACTTC.

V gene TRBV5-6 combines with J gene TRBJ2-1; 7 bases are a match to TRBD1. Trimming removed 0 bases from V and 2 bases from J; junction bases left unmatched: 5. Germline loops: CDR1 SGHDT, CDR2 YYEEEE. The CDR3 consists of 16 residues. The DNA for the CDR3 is TGTGCCAGCAGCTTGGGGCCCAGGGGGACCTACAATGAGCAGTTCTTC. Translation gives CASSLGPRGTYNEQFF.

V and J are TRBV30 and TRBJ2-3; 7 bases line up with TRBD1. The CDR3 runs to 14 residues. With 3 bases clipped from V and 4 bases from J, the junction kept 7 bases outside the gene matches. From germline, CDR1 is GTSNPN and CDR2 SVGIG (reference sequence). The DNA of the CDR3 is TGTGCCTGGAGGTCGCCAGGGGGTCCAGATACGCAGTATTTT. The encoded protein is CAWRSPGGPDTQYF.

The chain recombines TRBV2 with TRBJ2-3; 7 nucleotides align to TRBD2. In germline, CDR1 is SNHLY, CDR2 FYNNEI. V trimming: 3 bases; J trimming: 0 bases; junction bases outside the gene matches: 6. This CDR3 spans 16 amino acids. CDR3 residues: CASSDLSGASTDTQYF. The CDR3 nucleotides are TGTGCCAGCAGTGATCTAAGCGGGGCGAGCACAGATACGCAGTATTTT.

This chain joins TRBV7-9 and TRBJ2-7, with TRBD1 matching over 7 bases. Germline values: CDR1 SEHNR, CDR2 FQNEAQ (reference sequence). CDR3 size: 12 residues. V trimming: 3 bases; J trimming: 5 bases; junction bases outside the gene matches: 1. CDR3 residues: CASSFTGDEQYF. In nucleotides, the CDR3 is TGTGCCAGCAGCTTTACAGGGGACGAGCAGTACTTC.

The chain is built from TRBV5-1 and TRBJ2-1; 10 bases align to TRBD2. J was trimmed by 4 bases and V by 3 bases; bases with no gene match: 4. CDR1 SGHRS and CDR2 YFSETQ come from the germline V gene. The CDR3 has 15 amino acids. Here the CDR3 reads CASSSGTSDYNEQFF. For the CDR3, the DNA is TGCGCCAGCAGCTCCGGGACTAGCGATTACAATGAGCAGTTCTTC.

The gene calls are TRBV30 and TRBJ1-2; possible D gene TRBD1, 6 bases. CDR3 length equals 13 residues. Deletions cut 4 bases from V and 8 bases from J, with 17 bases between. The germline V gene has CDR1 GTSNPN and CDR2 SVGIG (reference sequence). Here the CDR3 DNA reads TGTGCCTGGACCCCGGACAGCCTCCGCGGCTACACCTTC. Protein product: CAWTPDSLRGYTF.